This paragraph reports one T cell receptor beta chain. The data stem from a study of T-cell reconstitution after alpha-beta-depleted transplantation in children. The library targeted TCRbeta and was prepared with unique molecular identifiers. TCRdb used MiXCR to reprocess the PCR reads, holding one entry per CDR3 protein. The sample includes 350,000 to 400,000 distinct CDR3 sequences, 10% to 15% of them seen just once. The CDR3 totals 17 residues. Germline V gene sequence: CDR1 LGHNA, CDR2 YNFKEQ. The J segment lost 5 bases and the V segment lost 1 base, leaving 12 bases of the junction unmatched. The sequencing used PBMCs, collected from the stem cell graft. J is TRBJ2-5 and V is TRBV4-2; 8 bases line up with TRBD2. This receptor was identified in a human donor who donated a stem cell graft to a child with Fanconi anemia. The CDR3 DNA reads TGTGCCAGCAGCCAAGTACGCTTCGGGGGGGAAGGTGAGACCCAGTACTTC. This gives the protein CASSQVRFGGEGETQYF.